Included here is one TCR beta chain sequence, with context. The record originates from a study of blood T cell repertoires in COVID-19. About the study: Italy, Spain and the United States were the sources of the convalescent and acute COVID-19 samples.

Profiling relied on immunoSEQ multiplex PCR, and the TCRdb table lists in-frame clones only, not all of them. The table records about 220,000 clones, roughly 80% of them present only once. Germline V lookup: CDR1 SGHRS, CDR2 YFSETQ. The CDR3 contains 15 residues. V was pared by 4 bases and J by 0 bases, with 11 bases between. Sequenced: peripheral blood. This chain uses TRBV5-1 with TRBJ1-3; D possibly corresponds to TRBD1 (6 bases). The source is a woman aged 40 to 50 with active or convalescent COVID-19. CDR3 sequence reads: CASSQTGISGNTIYF. The DNA for the CDR3 is TGCGCCAGCAGCCAGACAGGAATCTCTGGAAACACCATATATTTT.